This T cell receptor beta chain was captured by sequencing in a study of human thymus T cells. Findings and caveats of the study: Thymic as well as blood repertoires seemed to favor certain V and J genes unevenly.

Germline V gene lookup returns CDR1 SGHTA and CDR2 FQGNSA. V was cut by 2 bases and J by 10 bases, with 32 bases left in between. The CDR3 has 19 amino acids. Here immunoSEQ multiplex PCR was the method, and the copy in TCRdb shows in-frame clones only, minus some. This sample has 75,000 to 90,000 clones, with around 96% found just once. As regards this clone: Its target is not known.

Resections obtained during corrective heart surgery supplied the thymus tissue. This chain connects TRBV7-2 to TRBJ1-2; possibly TRBD1 for D (5 bases). The TCR originated in a boy in the first two years of life with a congenital heart defect but otherwise immunologically healthy. The sequenced sample was thymus tissue. As DNA, the CDR3 is TGTGCCAGCAGCTTATGGGAGGGGAAGGGAGGAAGTTTCAAGAGGGACTACACCTTC. Translation gives CASSLWEGKGGSFKRDYTF.